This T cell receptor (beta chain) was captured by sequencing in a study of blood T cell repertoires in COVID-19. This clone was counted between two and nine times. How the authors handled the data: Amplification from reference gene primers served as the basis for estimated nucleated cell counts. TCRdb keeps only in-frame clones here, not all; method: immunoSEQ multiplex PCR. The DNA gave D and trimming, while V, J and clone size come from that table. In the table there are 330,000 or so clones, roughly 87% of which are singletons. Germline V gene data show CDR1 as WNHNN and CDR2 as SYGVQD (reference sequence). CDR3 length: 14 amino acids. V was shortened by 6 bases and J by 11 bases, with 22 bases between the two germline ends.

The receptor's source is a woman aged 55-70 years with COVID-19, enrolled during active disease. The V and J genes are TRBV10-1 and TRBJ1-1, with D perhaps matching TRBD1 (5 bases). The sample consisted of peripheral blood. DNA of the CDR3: TGCGCCAGCAGGAATCTCAACACGATACGGGGGGCTTTCTTT. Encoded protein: CASRNLNTIRGAFF.